Listed below are T cell receptor beta chains from one sample, sequenced in a study of shared clonotypes between healthy human individuals. Produced via immunoSEQ multiplex PCR; TCRdb's table is partial and in-frame only. The top ten clones hold 0.11% to 0.15% of a sample with roughly 2.5 million clones, about 92% of them seen once. Specimen: naive CD4+ T cells sorted from blood. These receptors all come from a man in his late teens or twenties in good health. Each CDR3 is given with its conserved first and last residue. A D gene is named only where the DNA matches it firmly. For some rows the clone size is stated as once, few or many, or as a class when expanded; others skip it.

CDR3 protein | CDR3 DNA | D gene | J gene | clone size | V gene
CASSLLVRGDSPLHF | TGCGCCAGCAGCTTGTTGGTCAGGGGTGATTCACCCCTCCACTTT | . | TRBJ1-6 | . | TRBV5-1
CASSVSGGPVNEQFF | TGTGCCAGCAGCGTGAGCGGGGGCCCTGTCAATGAGCAGTTCTTC | TRBD2 | TRBJ2-1 | . | TRBV5-4
CASSLGPAFAGNTIYF | TGTGCCAGCAGCTTAGGGCCAGCTTTTGCTGGAAACACCATATATTTT | . | TRBJ1-3 | . | TRBV7-8
CAIRRDQETQYF | TGTGCCATCAGGAGGGATCAAGAGACCCAGTACTTC | . | TRBJ2-5 | . | TRBV6-1
CASDQAQGIVTTEAFF | TGTGCCTCCGATCAGGCACAGGGTATAGTTACGACTGAAGCTTTCTTT | . | TRBJ1-1 | . | TRBV5-5
CASSPLRDRNTEAFF | TGTGCCAGCTCACCGCTCAGGGACAGGAACACTGAAGCTTTCTTT | TRBD1 | TRBJ1-1 | . | TRBV18
CASSSRGGARTGELFF | TGTGCCAGTAGTAGTCGTGGTGGGGCGAGGACCGGGGAGCTGTTTTTT | . | TRBJ2-2 | . | TRBV19
CASSFVASGNQETQYF | TGCGCCAGCAGCTTCGTGGCCAGCGGGAACCAAGAGACCCAGTACTTC | TRBD2 | TRBJ2-5 | once | TRBV5-1
CASSLMGRQPQHF | TGTGCCAGCAGCTTAATGGGGCGTCAGCCCCAGCATTTT | . | TRBJ1-5 | . | TRBV7-2
CASSANEQFF | TGTGCCAGCAGCGCCAATGAGCAGTTCTTC | . | TRBJ2-1 | . | TRBV7-9
CASNTGTKNSPLHF | TGTGCCAGCAATACCGGGACGAAGAATTCACCCCTCCACTTT | . | TRBJ1-6 | . | TRBV28
CASSAHTSGGTTQYF | TGTGCCAGCAGTGCCCATACTAGCGGGGGCACAACGCAGTATTTT | TRBD2 | TRBJ2-3 | . | TRBV28
CASKERRGPGNTIYF | TGTGCCAGCAAAGAAAGGAGGGGGCCTGGAAACACCATATATTTT | TRBD1 | TRBJ1-3 | . | TRBV27
CASSPRPNTEAFF | TGTGCCAGCAGCCCCCGGCCAAACACTGAAGCTTTCTTT | . | TRBJ1-1 | . | TRBV6-1
CASSFRRVATNEKLFF | TGTGCCAGCAGTTTCAGGAGGGTTGCAACTAATGAAAAACTGTTTTTT | . | TRBJ1-4 | . | TRBV6-5
CASSPRVQSYEQYF | TGTGCCAGCTCACCACGGGTACAGTCCTACGAGCAGTACTTC | . | TRBJ2-7 | . | TRBV18
CANRDRDAYEQYF | TGTGCCAACAGAGACAGGGATGCCTACGAGCAGTACTTC | TRBD1 | TRBJ2-7 | . | TRBV10-3
CATSRDRGPGRTEAFF | TGTGCCACCAGCAGAGATCGGGGGCCGGGGAGGACTGAAGCTTTCTTT | . | TRBJ1-1 | . | TRBV15
CASSLPGGRTGELFF | TGTGCCAGTAGTCTCCCCGGGGGTCGGACCGGGGAGCTGTTTTTT | . | TRBJ2-2 | . | TRBV19
CASSFEDRIYEQYF | TGTGCCAGCAGCTTCGAGGACAGGATCTACGAGCAGTACTTC | TRBD1 | TRBJ2-7 | . | TRBV5-6
CASSAGTGKGNTIYF | TGTGCCAGCAGTGCCGGGACAGGGAAAGGAAACACCATATATTTT | TRBD1 | TRBJ1-3 | . | TRBV6-1
CASSPGEANNEQFF | TGTGCCAGCTCACCTGGCGAGGCAAACAATGAGCAGTTCTTC | . | TRBJ2-1 | . | TRBV18
CASSPALDHEQFF | TGTGCCAGCAGCCCAGCGCTAGATCATGAGCAGTTCTTC | . | TRBJ2-1 | . | TRBV7-2